This T cell receptor (beta chain) was captured in a study of graft-versus-host responses after intestinal transplantation. Study context: Recipients had multivisceral, liver-intestinal, or isolated intestinal transplants. All recipients got anti-thymocyte globulin induction, then tacrolimus and steroids for 2 to 4 years. Notes on the study in general: Association was observed between peak circulating GvH clone levels and early post-transplant HvG declines. Ileal or blood samples showed some GvH clones first, and such clones were also found in recipient marrow.

Measured with immunoSEQ multiplex PCR; TCRdb has only the in-frame clones, and not every one. The table includes around 100,000 clones, roughly 84% detected once. The CDR3 is 14 residues long. CDR1 and CDR2 from the germline V gene are SGHRS and YFSETQ. Trimming stripped 8 bases from V and 2 bases from J, with 13 bases between. As to this clone: What it binds is unknown.

The V gene is TRBV5-1, the J gene TRBJ2-2; perhaps TRBD1 as D (6 bases). The source is a human donor who was the organ donor for an intestinal transplant. The sample consisted of unstimulated CD4+ T cells sorted from spleen or lymph node cells, taken before transplant. CDR3 bases: TGCGCCAGTCAGTGGGGGCCAAACACCGGGGAGCTGTTTTTT. This encodes CASQWGPNTGELFF.